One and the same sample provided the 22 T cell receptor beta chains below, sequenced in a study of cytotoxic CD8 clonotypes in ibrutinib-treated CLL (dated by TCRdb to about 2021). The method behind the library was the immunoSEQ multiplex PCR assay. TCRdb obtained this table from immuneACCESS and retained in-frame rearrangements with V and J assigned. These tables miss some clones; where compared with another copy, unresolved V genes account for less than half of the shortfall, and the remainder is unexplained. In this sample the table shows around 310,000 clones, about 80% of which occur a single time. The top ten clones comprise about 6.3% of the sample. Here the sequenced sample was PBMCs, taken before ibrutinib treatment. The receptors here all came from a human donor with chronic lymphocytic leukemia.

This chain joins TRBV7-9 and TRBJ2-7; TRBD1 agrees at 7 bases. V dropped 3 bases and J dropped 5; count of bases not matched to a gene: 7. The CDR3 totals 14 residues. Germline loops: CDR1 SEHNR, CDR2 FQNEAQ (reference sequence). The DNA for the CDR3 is TGTGCCAGCAGCTTTACACAGGGGTTGGACGAGCAGTACTTC. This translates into CASSFTQGLDEQYF.

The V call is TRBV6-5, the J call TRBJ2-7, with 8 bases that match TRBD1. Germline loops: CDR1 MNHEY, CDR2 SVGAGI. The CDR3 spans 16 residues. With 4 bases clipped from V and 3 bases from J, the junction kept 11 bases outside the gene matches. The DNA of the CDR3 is TGTGCCAGCAGTTCCCGAGGACAGGGCCTGTTCTACGAGCAGTACTTC. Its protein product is CASSSRGQGLFYEQYF.

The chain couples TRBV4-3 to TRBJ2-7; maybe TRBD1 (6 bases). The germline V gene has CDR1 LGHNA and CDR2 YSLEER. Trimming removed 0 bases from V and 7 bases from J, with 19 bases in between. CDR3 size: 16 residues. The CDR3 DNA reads TGCGCCAGCAGCCAAGATTCCCCCTTGACAGGCGGGGAGCAGTACTTC. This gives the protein CASSQDSPLTGGEQYF.

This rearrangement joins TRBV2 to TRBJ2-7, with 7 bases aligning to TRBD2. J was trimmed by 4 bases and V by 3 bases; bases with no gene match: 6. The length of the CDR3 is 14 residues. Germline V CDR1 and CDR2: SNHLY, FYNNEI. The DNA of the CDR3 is TGTGCCAGCAGTGACGGGGGGTTGGTTTACGAGCAGTACTTC. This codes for CASSDGGLVYEQYF. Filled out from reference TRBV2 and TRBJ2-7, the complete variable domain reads EPEVTQTPSHQVTQMGQEVILRCVPISNHLYFYWYRQILGQKVEFLVSFYNNEISEKSEIFDDQFSVERPDGSNFTLKIRSTKLEDSAMYFCASSDGGLVYEQYFGPGTRLTVT.

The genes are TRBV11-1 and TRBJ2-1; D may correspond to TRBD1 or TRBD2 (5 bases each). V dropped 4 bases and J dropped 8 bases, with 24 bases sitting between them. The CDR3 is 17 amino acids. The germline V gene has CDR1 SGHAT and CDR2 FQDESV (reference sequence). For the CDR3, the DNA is TGTGCCAGCAGCTCCCATGGTGTGGGGACGAAGGGCGATGAGCAGTTCTTC. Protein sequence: CASSSHGVGTKGDEQFF.

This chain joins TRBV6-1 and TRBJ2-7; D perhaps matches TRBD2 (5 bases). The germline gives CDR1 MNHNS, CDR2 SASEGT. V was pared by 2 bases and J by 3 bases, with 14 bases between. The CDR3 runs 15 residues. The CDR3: CASSETGVRVYEQYF. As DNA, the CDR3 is TGTGCCAGCAGTGAAACCGGGGTTAGAGTCTACGAGCAGTACTTC.

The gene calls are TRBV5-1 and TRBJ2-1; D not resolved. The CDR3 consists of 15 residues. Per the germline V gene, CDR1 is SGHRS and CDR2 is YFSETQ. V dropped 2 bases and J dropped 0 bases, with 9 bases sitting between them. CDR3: CASSFPGRSYNEQFF. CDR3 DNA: TGCGCCAGCAGCTTTCCCGGGCGCTCCTACAATGAGCAGTTCTTC.

The CDR3 sequence is CASRSGGSGANVLTF. The CDR3 region has the DNA TGTGCCAGCAGATCGGGGGGCTCTGGGGCCAACGTCCTGACTTTC. The chain links TRBV6-5 to TRBJ2-6, with 7 bases aligning to TRBD2. The CDR3 sequence is 15 residues long. Trimming removed 6 bases from V and 0 bases from J; junction bases left unmatched: 2. Germline CDR1 MNHEY, CDR2 SVGAGI.

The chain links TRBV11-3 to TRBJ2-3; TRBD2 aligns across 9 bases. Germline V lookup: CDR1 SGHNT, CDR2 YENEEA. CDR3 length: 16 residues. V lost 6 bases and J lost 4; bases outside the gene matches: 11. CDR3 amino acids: CASSPGAGGPADTQYF. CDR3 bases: TGTGCCAGCAGTCCGGGTGCGGGAGGGCCTGCAGATACGCAGTATTTT.

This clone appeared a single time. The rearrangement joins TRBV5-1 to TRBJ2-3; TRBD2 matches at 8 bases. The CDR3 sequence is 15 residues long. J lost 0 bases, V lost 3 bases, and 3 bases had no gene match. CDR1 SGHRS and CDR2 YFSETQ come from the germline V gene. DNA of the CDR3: TGCGCCAGCAGCTCGGGACTAGAAAGCACAGATACGCAGTATTTT. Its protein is CASSSGLESTDTQYF.

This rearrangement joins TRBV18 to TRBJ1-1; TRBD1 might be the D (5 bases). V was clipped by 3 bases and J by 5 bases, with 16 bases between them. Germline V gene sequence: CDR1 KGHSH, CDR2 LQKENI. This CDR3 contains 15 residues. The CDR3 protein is CASSPLRGQDTEAFF. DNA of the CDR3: TGTGCCAGCTCACCGCTTAGGGGCCAGGATACTGAAGCTTTCTTT.

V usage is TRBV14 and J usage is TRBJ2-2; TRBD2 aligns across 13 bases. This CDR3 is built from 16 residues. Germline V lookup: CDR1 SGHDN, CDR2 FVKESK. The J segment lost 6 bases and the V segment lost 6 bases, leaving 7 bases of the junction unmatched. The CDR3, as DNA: TGTGCCAGCAGTCTACTAGCGGGAGGGCCGGCCGGGGAGCTGTTTTTT. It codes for CASSLLAGGPAGELFF.

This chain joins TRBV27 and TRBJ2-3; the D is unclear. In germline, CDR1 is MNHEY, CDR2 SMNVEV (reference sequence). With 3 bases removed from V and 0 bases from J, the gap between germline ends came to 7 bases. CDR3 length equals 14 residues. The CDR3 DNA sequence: TGTGCCAGCAGTTTGAGATCTAGCACAGATACGCAGTATTTT. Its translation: CASSLRSSTDTQYF.

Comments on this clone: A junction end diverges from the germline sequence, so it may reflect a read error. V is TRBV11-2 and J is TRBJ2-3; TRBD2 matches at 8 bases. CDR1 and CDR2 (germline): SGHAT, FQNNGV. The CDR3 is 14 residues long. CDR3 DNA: TGTGCAAGCAATAGCCTAGCGGGCCCAGATACGCAGTATTTT. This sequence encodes CASNSLAGPDTQYF.

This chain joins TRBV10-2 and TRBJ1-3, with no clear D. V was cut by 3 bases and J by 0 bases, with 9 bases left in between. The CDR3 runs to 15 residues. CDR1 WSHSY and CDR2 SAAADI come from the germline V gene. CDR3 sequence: CASSDGVSSGNTIYF. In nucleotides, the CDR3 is TGCGCCAGCAGTGACGGAGTATCCTCTGGAAACACCATATATTTT.

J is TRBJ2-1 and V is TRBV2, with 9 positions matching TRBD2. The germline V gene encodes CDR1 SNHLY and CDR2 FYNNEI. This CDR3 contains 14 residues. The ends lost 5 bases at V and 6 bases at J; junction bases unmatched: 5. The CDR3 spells CASSYSGSPNEQFF. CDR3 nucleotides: TGTGCCAGCAGTTATAGCGGGAGCCCCAATGAGCAGTTCTTC.

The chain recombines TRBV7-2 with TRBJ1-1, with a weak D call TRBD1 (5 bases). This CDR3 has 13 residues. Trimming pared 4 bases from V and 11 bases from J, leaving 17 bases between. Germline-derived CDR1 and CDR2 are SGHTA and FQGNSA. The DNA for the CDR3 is TGTGCCAGCAGCTCAGACCAAGGACAAGCCGCTTTCTTT. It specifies CASSSDQGQAAFF.

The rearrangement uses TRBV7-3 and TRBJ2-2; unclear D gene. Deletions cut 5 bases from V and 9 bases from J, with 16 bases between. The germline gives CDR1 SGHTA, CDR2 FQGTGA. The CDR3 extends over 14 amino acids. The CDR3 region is CASSPSGFERELFF. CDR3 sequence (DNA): TGTGCCAGCAGCCCCTCCGGGTTTGAGAGGGAGCTGTTTTTT. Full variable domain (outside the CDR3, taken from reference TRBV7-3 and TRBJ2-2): GAGVSQTPSNKVTEKGKYVELRCDPISGHTALYWYRQSLGQGPEFLIYFQGTGAADDSGLPNDRFFAVRPEGSVSTLKIQRTERGDSAVYLCASSPSGFERELFFGEGSRLTVL.

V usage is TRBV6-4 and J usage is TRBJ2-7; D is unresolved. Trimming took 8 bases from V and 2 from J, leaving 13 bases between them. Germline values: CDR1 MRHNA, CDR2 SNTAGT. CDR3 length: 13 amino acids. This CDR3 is CASGPESTYEQYF. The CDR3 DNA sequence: TGTGCCAGCGGCCCCGAGAGCACCTACGAGCAGTACTTC.

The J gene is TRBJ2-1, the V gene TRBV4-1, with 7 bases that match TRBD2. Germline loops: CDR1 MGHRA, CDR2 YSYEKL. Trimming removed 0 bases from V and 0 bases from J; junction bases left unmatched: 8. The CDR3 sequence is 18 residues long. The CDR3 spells CASSQDLVRGSSYNEQFF. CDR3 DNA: TGCGCCAGCAGCCAAGATTTGGTTCGCGGGAGCTCCTACAATGAGCAGTTCTTC.

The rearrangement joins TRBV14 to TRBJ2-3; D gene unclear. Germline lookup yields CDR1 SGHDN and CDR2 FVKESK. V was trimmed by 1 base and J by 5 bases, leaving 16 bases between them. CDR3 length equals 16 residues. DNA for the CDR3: TGTGCCAGCAGCCAAGGGTTCAGACGATCCGGAGATACGCAGTATTTT. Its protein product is CASSQGFRRSGDTQYF.

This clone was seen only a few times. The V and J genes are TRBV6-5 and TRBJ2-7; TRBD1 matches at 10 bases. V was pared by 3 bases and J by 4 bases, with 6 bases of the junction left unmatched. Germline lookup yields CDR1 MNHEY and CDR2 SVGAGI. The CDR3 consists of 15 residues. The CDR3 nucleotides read TGTGCCAGCAGTTATCAAGACAGGGGGCTATACGAGCAGTACTTC. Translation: CASSYQDRGLYEQYF.